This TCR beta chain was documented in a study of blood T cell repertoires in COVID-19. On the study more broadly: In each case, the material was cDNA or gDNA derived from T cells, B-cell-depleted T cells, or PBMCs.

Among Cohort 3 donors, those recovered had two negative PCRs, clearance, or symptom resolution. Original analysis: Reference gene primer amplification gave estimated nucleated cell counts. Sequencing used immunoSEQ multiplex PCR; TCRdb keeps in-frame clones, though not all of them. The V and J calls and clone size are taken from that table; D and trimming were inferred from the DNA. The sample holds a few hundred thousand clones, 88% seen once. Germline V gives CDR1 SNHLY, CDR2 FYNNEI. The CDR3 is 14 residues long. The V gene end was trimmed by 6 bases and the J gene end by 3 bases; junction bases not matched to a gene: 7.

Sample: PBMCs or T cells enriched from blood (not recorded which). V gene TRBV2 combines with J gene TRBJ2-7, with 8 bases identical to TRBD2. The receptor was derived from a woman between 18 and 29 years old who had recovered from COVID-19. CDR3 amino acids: CASSELTSDYEQYF. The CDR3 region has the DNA TGTGCCAGCAGCGAACTGACTAGCGACTACGAGCAGTACTTC.